This T cell receptor beta chain stems from a study of T cells after yellow fever vaccination. General observations from the study: Post-booster reappearance was seen for most primary-vaccination clones (96% CD4, about 88% CD8).

This clonotype has more than one count but fewer than ten. Its antigen remains unidentified. Trimming stripped 1 base from V and 4 bases from J, with 13 bases between. This CDR3 spans 15 amino acids. Per germline, CDR1 SGHVS and CDR2 FQNEAQ. TCRdb itself ran the 5' RACE reads through MiXCR, one entry per CDR3 protein. The profile shows a few hundred thousand distinct CDR3 sequences, roughly 3.5% of them singletons. Sequencing was performed on PBMCs, taken on the day of the yellow fever booster vaccination. The V and J genes are TRBV7-8 and TRBJ1-1; maybe TRBD1 (6 bases). The sequence was collected from a man between 18 and 35 years old who received the YFV17D yellow fever vaccine. CDR3 protein: CASSLVGRGLTEAFF. The CDR3 DNA reads TGTGCCAGCAGCTTAGTCGGCAGGGGACTCACTGAAGCTTTCTTT. Full variable domain (outside the CDR3, taken from reference TRBV7-8 and TRBJ1-1): GAGVSQSPRYKVAKRGQDVALRCDPISGHVSLFWYQQALGQGPEFLTYFQNEAQLDKSGLPSDRFFAERPEGSVSTLKIQRTQQEDSAVYLCASSLVGRGLTEAFFGQGTRLTVV.